A single sample gave rise to the 20 T cell receptor beta chains below, sequenced in a study of brain T cells in children with intractable seizures. Libraries were prepared by immunoSEQ multiplex PCR; TCRdb keeps only in-frame clonotypes and omits some of them. Among approximately 330,000 clones listed, nearly 95% were seen once. Time point specified: blood from clinic visit 5 months post-surgery; TSC patient then seizure free. The sample consisted of peripheral blood, taken around 5 months after surgery. The receptor source for this set is a boy under two years old with tuberous sclerosis and intractable seizures.

This chain connects TRBV21-1 to TRBJ2-1; the D call TRBD2 from the table was never checked on the DNA. TRBV21-1 is a known pseudogene. The CDR3 has 20 residues. The CDR3 bases are TGTGCCAGCAGCAACAATTCCCAAGGTAGCGGGGGCGAGATATACAATGAGCAGTTCTTC. Protein: CASSNNSQGSGGEIYNEQFF.

The rearrangement uses TRBV7-9 and TRBJ2-1, with TRBD2 as a possible D gene (6 bases). CDR3 length equals 19 residues. CDR1 and CDR2 (germline): SEHNR, FQNEAQ (reference sequence). V was trimmed by 1 base and J by 0 bases, leaving 19 bases between them. The CDR3 region is CASSLEVRGGMSSYNEQFF. DNA of the CDR3: TGTGCCAGCAGCTTAGAGGTCCGTGGGGGGATGAGCTCCTACAATGAGCAGTTCTTC.

CDR3 residues: CATSGGAETQYF. The CDR3 coding sequence is TGTGCCACCAGTGGCGGTGCGGAGACCCAGTACTTC. The rearrangement joins TRBV24-1 to TRBJ2-5; D remains unclear. The V end was cut by 5 bases, the J end by 5 bases, with 8 bases between. Germline CDR1 KGHDR, CDR2 SFDVKD. CDR3 length: 12 residues.

J is TRBJ1-5 and V is TRBV7-9, with 10 positions matching TRBD1. J was trimmed by 3 bases and V by 0 bases; bases with no gene match: 2. The CDR3 has 16 amino acids. Germline CDR1 and CDR2: SEHNR and FQNEAQ (reference sequence). The CDR3 DNA sequence: TGTGCCAGCAGCTTAGCCGGGACAGGGGACAATCAGCCCCAGCATTTT. Protein sequence: CASSLAGTGDNQPQHF.

The chain is built from TRBV19 and TRBJ1-4; a possible D gene is TRBD1 (6 bases). The CDR3 consists of 14 residues. V lost 5 bases, J lost 8 bases, and 15 bases lay in between. Per germline, CDR1 LNHDA and CDR2 SQIVND (reference sequence). CDR3 loop: CASSWKQGGEKLFF. As DNA, the CDR3 is TGTGCCAGTAGTTGGAAACAGGGTGGGGAAAAACTGTTTTTT.

Regarding this clone: Other DNA sequences in the same sample also yield this CDR3. The chain has TRBV29-1 and TRBJ1-2, with D perhaps TRBD1 (5 bases). The V gene's germline CDR1 is SQVTM and CDR2 ANQGSEA. Deletions cut 4 bases from V and 13 bases from J, with 34 bases between. CDR3 size: 17 residues. CDR3 nucleotides: TGCAGCGTTGCGACAGCAGATTATAGTACTATTAGGTCAGCGCGCACCTTC. It yields the protein CSVATADYSTIRSARTF.

The V call is TRBV12-5, the J call TRBJ2-2; no reliable D call. The germline V and J ends were trimmed by 3 bases and 4 bases, with 15 bases remaining between them. The germline V gene has CDR1 LGHNT and CDR2 FRNRAP. The length of the CDR3 is 16 residues. CDR3 loop: CASGFPGGLRTGELFF. In nucleotides, the CDR3 is TGTGCTAGTGGTTTCCCTGGTGGGCTTCGCACCGGGGAGCTGTTTTTT.

V gene TRBV28 combines with J gene TRBJ2-7, with D tentatively TRBD2 (5 bases). Trimming shortened V by 4 bases and J by 0 bases, and 13 bases separated the two germline ends. The CDR3 loop spans 15 amino acids. Germline V gives CDR1 MDHEN, CDR2 SYDVKM. The CDR3 loop is CASSSGEVGSYEQYF. The CDR3 DNA reads as TGTGCCAGCAGTTCCGGGGAAGTTGGCTCCTACGAGCAGTACTTC.

V usage is TRBV5-4 and J usage is TRBJ1-1, with D maybe TRBD1 (5 bases). Trimming removed 3 bases from V and 4 bases from J, with 10 bases in between. CDR3 length: 13 residues. Germline loops: CDR1 SGHNT, CDR2 YYREEE (reference sequence). Here the CDR3 DNA reads TGTGCCAGCAGCTACCCCGGGGGCACTGAAGCTTTCTTT. Translated: CASSYPGGTEAFF.

This chain joins TRBV4-2 and TRBJ2-7; D ambiguous. This CDR3 has 12 residues. Per germline, CDR1 LGHNA and CDR2 YNFKEQ. Trimming took 1 base from V and 6 from J, leaving 7 bases between them. CDR3 amino acids: CASSQVASEQYF. The CDR3 DNA is TGTGCCAGCAGCCAAGTCGCCTCCGAGCAGTACTTC.

The rearrangement uses TRBV6-6 and TRBJ1-1; no clear D gene. This CDR3 is 13 amino acids long. From germline, CDR1 is MNHNY and CDR2 SVGAGI (reference sequence). Trimming pared 2 bases from V and 3 bases from J, leaving 7 bases between. The DNA for the CDR3 is TGTGCCAGCAGTTACCTTCGAGACACTGAAGCTTTCTTT. Protein: CASSYLRDTEAFF.

The chain links TRBV24-1 to TRBJ2-7; maybe TRBD2 (6 bases). This CDR3 spans 13 amino acids. Trimming removed 9 bases at V and 6 bases at J, with 17 bases between. In germline, CDR1 is KGHDR, CDR2 SFDVKD. The CDR3 nucleotides are TGTGCCACCCCCTTGACTAGTAGATGCGAGCAGTACTTC. Translated, it gives CATPLTSRCEQYF.

This chain connects TRBV5-1 to TRBJ1-1; D gene unclear. Germline CDR1 reads SGHRS; CDR2 reads YFSETQ. The CDR3 consists of 15 residues. Trimming removed 4 bases at V and 2 bases at J, with 15 bases between. The DNA of the CDR3 is TGCGCCAGCAGCCGAAATGCAGGAACAAACACTGAAGCTTTCTTT. Its protein product is CASSRNAGTNTEAFF.

The V gene is TRBV9, the J gene TRBJ1-1; 7 nucleotides match TRBD1. Germline trimming cut 1 base from V and 3 bases from J; bases unmatched to any gene: 6. Germline-derived CDR1 and CDR2 are SGDLS and YYNGEE. The CDR3 sequence is 15 residues long. The DNA for the CDR3 is TGTGCCAGCAGCGTAAAAAAGGGGGCAGACACTGAAGCTTTCTTT. This encodes CASSVKKGADTEAFF.

The DNA for the CDR3 is TGTGCCAGTAAACACGCCAGCTCTGGGGCCAACGTCCTGACTTTC. Its translation: CASKHASSGANVLTF. This rearrangement joins TRBV19 to TRBJ2-6; no definite D call. The germline gives CDR1 LNHDA, CDR2 SQIVND (reference sequence). V was shortened by 7 bases and J by 0 bases, with 10 bases between the two germline ends. The CDR3 sequence is 15 residues long.

The chain employs TRBV10-2 and TRBJ2-7; D is unresolved. Germline V CDR1 and CDR2: WSHSY, SAAADI. V lost 6 bases to trimming and J lost 3 bases, with 12 bases between them. There are 13 residues in the CDR3. CDR3 DNA: TGCGCCAGCAGATCCGGGTGGGGCTACGAGCAGTACTTC. This codes for CASRSGWGYEQYF.

This chain links TRBV19 with TRBJ1-2, with D unclear. The CDR3 covers 17 residues. Trimming stripped 4 bases from V and 4 bases from J, with 22 bases between. Germline CDR1 reads LNHDA; CDR2 reads SQIVND (reference sequence). Written as DNA, the CDR3 is TGTGCCAGTAGTACCAAAATGTGGGCTCTAATGGTCTATGGCTACACCTTC. This codes for CASSTKMWALMVYGYTF.

J is TRBJ1-3 and V is TRBV29-1; 7 bases match TRBD1. The CDR3 length is 16 residues. The germline V gene has CDR1 SQVTM and CDR2 ANQGSEA. With 2 bases clipped from V and 3 bases from J, the junction kept 10 bases outside the gene matches. The CDR3 spells CSVEIGTGTVGNTIYF. The DNA of the CDR3 is TGCAGCGTTGAAATCGGGACCGGGACAGTTGGAAACACCATATATTTT.

The gene calls are TRBV5-1 and TRBJ2-7, with TRBD1 matching 9 bases. V shed 4 bases, J shed 2 bases, and the junction held 7 bases outside the gene matches. CDR3 length equals 15 residues. CDR1 SGHRS and CDR2 YFSETQ come from the germline V gene. CDR3 loop: CASSPTGTGTYEQYF. The CDR3 DNA follows: TGCGCCAGCAGCCCCACCGGGACAGGGACCTACGAGCAGTACTTC.

J is TRBJ1-6 and V is TRBV20-1, with 9 bases lining up with TRBD1. The trim removed 3 bases at V and 7 bases at J, leaving 7 bases unmatched. CDR1 is DFQATT, CDR2 SNEGSKA, per germline (reference sequence). CDR3 length: 15 residues. The CDR3 DNA sequence: TGCAGTGCTAGTGGGGGACAGGGACGGAATTCACCCCTCCACTTT. This translates into CSASGGQGRNSPLHF.